Following are 19 T cell receptor beta chains from one sample sequenced in a study of Graves' ophthalmopathy and Graves' hyperthyroidism. Amplification of the TCR beta CDR3 regions used RNA transcripts (as template). Second-round multiplex PCR followed a first-round RT-PCR using HTBI primers. One entry per CDR3 protein, called by TCRdb with MiXCR from the multiplex PCR reads. The data hold more than 550,000 distinct CDR3 sequences, with just over 40% observed a single time. The sequencing input was peripheral blood. These receptors all stem from an adult man with Graves' ophthalmopathy.

A few counts support this clonotype. The chain couples TRBV19 to TRBJ2-2; D is perhaps TRBD2 (6 bases). Germline V gene lookup returns CDR1 LNHDA and CDR2 SQIVND (reference sequence). CDR3 length: 16 residues. Trimming left V 7 bases short and J 3 bases short, with 18 bases between. CDR3 in amino acids: CASTQEGRVYTGELFF. In nucleotides, the CDR3 is TGTGCCAGTACCCAGGAGGGCAGGGTGTACACCGGGGAGCTGTTTTTT.

This clonotype was detected a few times. One end of the junction fails to match germline, which may point to a read error. This rearrangement joins TRBV10-3 to TRBJ2-5; perhaps TRBD2 as D (5 bases). CDR1 is ENHRY and CDR2 is SYGVKD in the germline V gene. The CDR3 loop spans 15 amino acids. The CDR3 sequence is CASSYVRSGEETQYF. The CDR3 region has the DNA TGTGCCAGCAGTTACGTTAGGAGCGGTGAAGAGACCCAGTACTTC.

This clonotype was seen at least ten times. V is TRBV10-3 and J is TRBJ2-7, with D possibly being TRBD2 (5 bases). Trimming took off 6 bases at V and 6 bases at J, with 12 bases between the two ends. The V gene's germline CDR1 is ENHRY and CDR2 SYGVKD. This CDR3 is 12 amino acids long. The CDR3 loop reads CAIRATEGEQYF. CDR3 sequence (DNA): TGTGCCATCAGGGCCACTGAGGGCGAGCAGTACTTC.

The rearrangement uses TRBV15 and TRBJ1-2; maybe TRBD1 (5 bases). CDR3 length: 13 residues. Germline loops: CDR1 LNHNV, CDR2 YYDKDF (reference sequence). Trimming shortened V by 7 bases and J by 8 bases, and 17 bases separated the two germline ends. CDR3 protein: CATKGTGSSGYTF. DNA of the CDR3: TGTGCCACCAAAGGGACCGGGTCGTCCGGCTACACCTTC.

As for this clonotype: The junction departs from the called germline gene at one end, perhaps through a read error. This rearrangement joins TRBV5-5 to TRBJ2-2; D possibly corresponds to TRBD1 (6 bases). The CDR3 loop spans 16 amino acids. Germline V gene lookup returns CDR1 SGHKS and CDR2 YYEKEE (reference sequence). The CDR3, as DNA: TGCGCCAGCAGCCAGGACTCTTGGGGGCGCCACGGGGAGCTGTTTTTT. This gives the protein CASSQDSWGRHGELFF.

The chain couples TRBV7-9 to TRBJ2-7, with 7 bases lining up with TRBD2. The CDR3 contains 14 residues. Germline assignment: CDR1 SEHNR and CDR2 FQNEAQ (reference sequence). J was trimmed by 6 bases and V by 2 bases; bases with no gene match: 7. CDR3 bases: TGTGCCAGCAGCTTACTAAGCGGGGTTTTCGAGCAGTACTTC. This translates into CASSLLSGVFEQYF.

Comments on this clonotype: A much larger clone differs by one base, so this may be a read error. This rearrangement joins TRBV20-1 to TRBJ2-7; TRBD2 agrees at 7 bases. This CDR3 has 14 residues. Germline CDR1 is DFQATT and CDR2 is SNEGSKA (reference sequence). As DNA, the CDR3 is TGCAGTGCTAGAGGCGGGAGCGGTATCTACGAGCGGTACTTC. Amino acid sequence: CSARGGSGIYERYF.

Many counts were recorded for this clonotype. The J gene is TRBJ1-1, the V gene TRBV9, with TRBD1 matching 7 bases. This CDR3 has 13 residues. Trimming cost V 3 bases and J 5 bases; bases outside gene matches: 4. Germline values: CDR1 SGDLS, CDR2 YYNGEE. In DNA, the CDR3 is TGTGCCAGCAGCGGAGGACAGGTTACTGAAGCTTTCTTT. It is translated as CASSGGQVTEAFF.

A single count supports this clonotype. The J gene is TRBJ1-2, the V gene TRBV10-3; D call uncertain. The V and J ends lost 6 bases and 4 bases respectively, with 12 bases between them. CDR3 length: 13 residues. Per the germline V gene, CDR1 is ENHRY and CDR2 is SYGVKD. CDR3 bases: TGTGCCATCAGCCAGACGCTCTTCTATGGCTACACCTTC. It specifies CAISQTLFYGYTF.

J is TRBJ2-3 and V is TRBV19, with D perhaps matching TRBD2 (5 bases). The germline gives CDR1 LNHDA, CDR2 SQIVND (reference sequence). This CDR3 has 15 amino acids. The germline V and J ends were trimmed by 3 bases and 11 bases, with 21 bases remaining between them. CDR3 coding DNA: TGTGCCAGTAGTATCGGGGTGAGGGCGCCTCGTGGGCAGTATTTT. Encoded protein: CASSIGVRAPRGQYF.

Notes on this clonotype: In this CDR3 the conserved last residue, phenylalanine or tryptophan, is missing, so a read error is likely. The DNA is left out, because the CDR3 cannot be placed on it with certainty; the CDR3 is given as TCRdb lists it. V is TRBV29-1 and J is TRBJ2-6; the table's TRBD1 call for D was not verified on the DNA. The germline V gene has CDR1 SQVTM and CDR2 ANQGSEA. Termini included, the CDR3 measures 9 amino acids. This CDR3 is CSVDKQGNT.

The genes are TRBV6-2 or TRBV6-3 and TRBJ1-5; the D gene is possibly TRBD1 (5 bases). The CDR3 extends over 15 amino acids. The V end lost 5 bases, the J end lost 0 bases, and 11 bases lay between the germline ends. Germline values: CDR1 MNHEY, CDR2 SVGEGT. CDR3 sequence reads: CASSEQVYSNQPQHF. DNA of the CDR3: TGTGCCAGCAGTGAACAGGTTTATAGCAATCAGCCCCAGCATTTT.

Regarding this clonotype: A much larger clone differs from this one at a single base, so this may be a read error. The rearrangement links TRBV9 to TRBJ2-7; the D gene could be TRBD1 or TRBD2 (5 bases each). The CDR3 has 14 amino acids. Per the germline V gene, CDR1 is SGDLS and CDR2 is YYNGEE. CDR3 amino acids: CASSLRGERGEQCF. The CDR3 DNA reads as TGTGCCAGCAGTTTGCGAGGGGAACGGGGCGAGCAGTGCTTC.

This clonotype was observed a single time. This sequence joins TRBV14 and TRBJ1-5; D uncertain. The CDR3 has 16 amino acids. Germline-derived CDR1 and CDR2 are SGHDN and FVKESK. V was cut by 0 bases and J by 3 bases, with 12 bases left in between. This chain's CDR3 is CASSQEEGGANQPQHF. Written as DNA, the CDR3 is TGTGCCAGCAGCCAAGAAGAGGGTGGAGCCAATCAGCCCCAGCATTTT. Looking up the rest from reference TRBV14 and TRBJ1-5 gives the full variable domain: EAGVTQFPSHSVIEKGQTVTLRCDPISGHDNLYWYRRVMGKEIKFLLHFVKESKQDESGMPNNRFLAERTGGTYSTLKVQPAELEDSGVYFCASSQEEGGANQPQHFGDGTRLSIL.

This chain links TRBV6-2 or TRBV6-3 with TRBJ1-5; no reliable D call. The CDR3 contains 13 residues. The germline V gene has CDR1 MNHEY and CDR2 SVGEGT. The V end lost 2 bases, the J end lost 6 bases, and 8 bases lay between the germline ends. CDR3 protein: CASSYGDIQPQHF. The CDR3 region has the DNA TGTGCCAGCAGTTACGGTGATATTCAGCCCCAGCATTTT.

With respect to this clonotype: One base away lies a much larger clone, so this may be a sequencing read error. This chain's CDR3 is CASSEVGDRGTQYF. The CDR3 coding sequence is TGTGCCAGCAGTGAAGTCGGCGACCGCGGTACGCAGTATTTT. The rearrangement joins TRBV25-1 to TRBJ2-3; D ambiguous. The germline CDR1 and CDR2 sequences are MGHDK and SYGVNS. V dropped 2 bases and J dropped 8 bases, with 14 bases sitting between them. The CDR3 length is 14 residues. Looking up the rest from reference TRBV25-1 and TRBJ2-3 gives the full variable domain: EADIYQTPRYLVIGTGKKITLECSQTMGHDKMYWYQQDPGMELHLIHYSYGVNSTEKGDLSSESTVSRIRTEHFPLTLESARPSHTSQYLCASSEVGDRGTQYFGPGTRLTVL.

This clonotype was seen many times. CDR3 residues: CASVLRGGGVYEQYF. For the CDR3, the DNA is TGCGCCAGCGTACTCCGTGGAGGTGGGGTTTACGAGCAGTACTTC. The rearrangement links TRBV10-1 to TRBJ2-7, with D possibly TRBD2 on 5 matching bases. From germline, CDR1 is WNHNN and CDR2 SYGVQD (reference sequence). V was pared by 8 bases and J by 4 bases, with 21 bases between. The length of the CDR3 is 15 residues.

The V and J genes are TRBV19 and TRBJ1-2; D is ambiguous. V was pared by 4 bases and J by 5 bases, with 14 bases between. Germline CDR1 LNHDA, CDR2 SQIVND (reference sequence). The CDR3 covers 14 residues. The CDR3 spells CASSNGRNSYGYTF. The DNA for the CDR3 is TGTGCCAGTAGTAACGGACGGAACTCTTATGGCTACACCTTC.

The V and J genes are TRBV14 and TRBJ2-7; the match to TRBD2 covers 14 bases. The length of the CDR3 is 15 residues. V gave up 1 base and J gave up 6 bases; unmatched junction bases: 2. CDR1 and CDR2 (germline): SGHDN, FVKESK. CDR3 amino acids: CASSQGGLAGVEQYF. As DNA, the CDR3 is TGTGCCAGCAGCCAAGGGGGACTAGCGGGAGTCGAGCAGTACTTC.